The sequence of this TCR beta chain was determined in a study of regulatory T cells in long-lasting Graves disease. This clonotype has a handful of counts. CDR1 and CDR2 from the germline V gene are SGHAT and FQNNGV. The CDR3 is 16 amino acids. The ends were cut back, 2 bases at V and 0 bases at J, with 10 bases in the middle. Building the TCR beta libraries relied on iRepertoire HTBI primers, and CDR3 regions underwent Arm-PCR. One entry per CDR3 protein, called by TCRdb with MiXCR from the multiplex PCR reads. The profile shows approximately 350,000 distinct CDR3 sequences, 20% to 25% of them singletons. The time point denotes: persistent/refractory GD, antithyroid drugs over 5 years with positive TRAb. PBMCs were the source of the RNA used for TCR sequencing.

This clonotype was sampled from a middle-aged woman with Graves disease. Specimen: peripheral blood mononuclear cells (PBMCs), collected when the disease was refractory, from a patient treated with antithyroid drugs. The V call is TRBV11-2, the J call TRBJ1-4; D remains ambiguous. Here the CDR3 DNA reads TGTGCCAGCAGCTTATACCCGCTAGCAACTAATGAAAAACTGTTTTTT. It encodes CASSLYPLATNEKLFF. The full variable domain, completed using reference TRBV11-2 and TRBJ1-4, is EAGVAQSPRYKIIEKRQSVAFWCNPISGHATLYWYQQILGQGPKLLIQFQNNGVVDDSQLPKDRFSAERLKGVDSTLKIQPAKLEDSAVYLCASSLYPLATNEKLFFGSGTQLSVL.